This T cell receptor beta chain originates from a study of CD8+CD57+ T cells in acquired aplastic anemia. The germline V gene encodes CDR1 SGHTA and CDR2 FQGNSA. Trimming removed 3 bases from V and 6 bases from J, with 11 bases in between. The length of the CDR3 is 14 residues. Using genomic DNA as the template, TCR beta VDJ and CDR3 profiling was carried out. One entry per CDR3 protein, called by TCRdb with MiXCR from the reads. The sample yields about 180,000 distinct CDR3 sequences, 46% seen once. V and J are TRBV7-2 and TRBJ2-2; D unresolved. The clonotype comes from a human donor in good health. The specimen sequenced was sorted CD4+, CD8+, or CD8+CD57+ T cells (not recorded which) from PBMCs. The chain's CDR3 is CASSFYGPSGELFF. CDR3 in DNA: TGTGCCAGCAGCTTTTACGGGCCGTCCGGGGAGCTGTTTTTT.